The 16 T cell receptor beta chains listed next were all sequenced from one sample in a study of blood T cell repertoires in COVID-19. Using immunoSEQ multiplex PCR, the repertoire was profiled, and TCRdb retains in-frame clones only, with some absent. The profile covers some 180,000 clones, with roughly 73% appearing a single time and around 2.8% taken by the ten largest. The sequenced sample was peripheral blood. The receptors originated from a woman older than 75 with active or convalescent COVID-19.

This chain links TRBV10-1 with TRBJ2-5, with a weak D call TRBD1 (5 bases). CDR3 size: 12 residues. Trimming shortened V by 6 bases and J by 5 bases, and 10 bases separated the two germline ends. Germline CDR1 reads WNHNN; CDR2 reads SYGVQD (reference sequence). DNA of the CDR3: TGCGCCAGCAGGGGGCGCAGGGAGACCCAGTACTTC. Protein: CASRGRRETQYF.

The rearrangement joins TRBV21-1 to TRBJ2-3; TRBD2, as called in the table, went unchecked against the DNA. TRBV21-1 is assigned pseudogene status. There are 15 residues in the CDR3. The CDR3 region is CASSKFQRGADTQYF. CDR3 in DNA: TGTGCCAGCAGCAAATTTCAGCGGGGGGCCGATACGCAGTATTTT.

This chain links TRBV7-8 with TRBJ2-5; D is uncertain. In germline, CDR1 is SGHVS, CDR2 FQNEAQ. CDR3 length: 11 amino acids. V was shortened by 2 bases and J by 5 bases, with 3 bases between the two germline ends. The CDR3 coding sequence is TGTGCCAGCAGCTTACTCGAGACCCAGTACTTC. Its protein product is CASSLLETQYF. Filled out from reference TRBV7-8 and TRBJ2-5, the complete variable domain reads GAGVSQSPRYKVAKRGQDVALRCDPISGHVSLFWYQQALGQGPEFLTYFQNEAQLDKSGLPSDRFFAERPEGSVSTLKIQRTQQEDSAVYLCASSLLETQYFGPGTRLLVL.

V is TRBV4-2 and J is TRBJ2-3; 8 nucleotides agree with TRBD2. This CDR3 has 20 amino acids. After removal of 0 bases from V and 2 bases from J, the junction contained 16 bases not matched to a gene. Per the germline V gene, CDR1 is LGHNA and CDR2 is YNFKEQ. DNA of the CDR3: TGTGCCAGCAGCCAAGATGGACTAGCCCAGGGGTGGGCCTACACAGATACGCAGTATTTT. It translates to CASSQDGLAQGWAYTDTQYF.

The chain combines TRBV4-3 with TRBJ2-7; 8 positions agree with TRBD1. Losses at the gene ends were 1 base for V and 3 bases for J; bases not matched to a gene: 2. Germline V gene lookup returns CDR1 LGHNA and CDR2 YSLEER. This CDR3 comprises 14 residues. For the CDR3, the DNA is TGCGCCAGCAGCCAAGGGACAGGGTTCTACGAGCAGTACTTC. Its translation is CASSQGTGFYEQYF.

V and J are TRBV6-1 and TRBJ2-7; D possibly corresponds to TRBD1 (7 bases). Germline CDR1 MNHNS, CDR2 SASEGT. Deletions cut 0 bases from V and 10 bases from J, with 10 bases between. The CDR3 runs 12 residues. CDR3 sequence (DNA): TGTGCCAGCAGTGAAGCGCAGGGGGGTCAGTACTTC. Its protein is CASSEAQGGQYF.

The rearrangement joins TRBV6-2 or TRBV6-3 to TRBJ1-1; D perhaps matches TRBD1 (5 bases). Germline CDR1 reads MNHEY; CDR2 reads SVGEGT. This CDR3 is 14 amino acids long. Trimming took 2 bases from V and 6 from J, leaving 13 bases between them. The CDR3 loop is CASSYPRGRPEAFF. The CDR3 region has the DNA TGTGCCAGCAGTTACCCCCGGGGGAGGCCTGAAGCTTTCTTT.

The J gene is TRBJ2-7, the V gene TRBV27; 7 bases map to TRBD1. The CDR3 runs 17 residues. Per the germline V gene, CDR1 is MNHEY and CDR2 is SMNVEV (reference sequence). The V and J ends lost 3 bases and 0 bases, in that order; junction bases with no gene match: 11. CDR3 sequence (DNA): TGTGCCAGCAGTTTTTCTTCCTCGGACAGGTTCTCCTACGAGCAGTACTTC. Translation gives CASSFSSSDRFSYEQYF.

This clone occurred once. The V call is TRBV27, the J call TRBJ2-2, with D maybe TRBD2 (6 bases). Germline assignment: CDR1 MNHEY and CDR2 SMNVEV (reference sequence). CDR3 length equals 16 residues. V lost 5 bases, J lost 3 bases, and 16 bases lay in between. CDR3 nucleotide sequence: TGTGCCAGCAGTCTCCGCGGGAACCTCGACACCGGGGAGCTGTTTTTT. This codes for CASSLRGNLDTGELFF.

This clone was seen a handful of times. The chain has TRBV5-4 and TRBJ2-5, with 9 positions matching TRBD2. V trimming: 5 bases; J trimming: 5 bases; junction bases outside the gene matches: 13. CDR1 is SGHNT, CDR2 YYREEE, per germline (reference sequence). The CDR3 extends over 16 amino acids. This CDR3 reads CASSSWAGGPRETQYF. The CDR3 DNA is TGTGCCAGCAGTTCTTGGGCGGGGGGGCCTCGTGAGACCCAGTACTTC.

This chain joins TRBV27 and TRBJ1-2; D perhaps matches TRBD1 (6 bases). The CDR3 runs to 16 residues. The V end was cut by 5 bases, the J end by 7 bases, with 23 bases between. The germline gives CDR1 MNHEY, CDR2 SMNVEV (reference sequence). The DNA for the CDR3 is TGTGCCAGCAGTCCCCAAGCCCTGCGGGGGGCCGGTGGCTACACCTTC. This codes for CASSPQALRGAGGYTF.

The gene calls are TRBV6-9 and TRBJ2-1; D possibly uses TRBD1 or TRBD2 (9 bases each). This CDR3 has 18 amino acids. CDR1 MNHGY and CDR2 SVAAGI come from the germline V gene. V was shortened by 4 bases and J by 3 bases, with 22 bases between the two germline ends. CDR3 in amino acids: CASSSGQGRLADYNEQFF. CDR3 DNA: TGTGCCAGCAGTTCGGGACAGGGTCGACTAGCGGACTACAATGAGCAGTTCTTC.

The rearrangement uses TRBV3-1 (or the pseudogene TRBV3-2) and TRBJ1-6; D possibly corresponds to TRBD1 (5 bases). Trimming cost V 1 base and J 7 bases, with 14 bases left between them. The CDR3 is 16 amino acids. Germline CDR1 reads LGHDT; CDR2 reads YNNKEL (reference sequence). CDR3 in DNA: TGTGCCAGCAGCCAAGTCCCGGGTGGGGCGAATTCACCCCTCCACTTT. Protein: CASSQVPGGANSPLHF.

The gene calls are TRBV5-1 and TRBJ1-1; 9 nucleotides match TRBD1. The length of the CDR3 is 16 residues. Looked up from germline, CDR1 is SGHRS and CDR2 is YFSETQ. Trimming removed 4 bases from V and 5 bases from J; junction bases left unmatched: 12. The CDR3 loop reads CASSPSTGGVGTEAFF. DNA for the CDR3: TGCGCCAGCAGCCCAAGTACAGGGGGCGTTGGGACTGAAGCTTTCTTT.

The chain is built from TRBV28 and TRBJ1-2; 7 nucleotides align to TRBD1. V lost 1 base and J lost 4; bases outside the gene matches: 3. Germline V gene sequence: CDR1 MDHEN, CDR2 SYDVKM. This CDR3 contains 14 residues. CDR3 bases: TGTGCCAGCAGTTTATCAGGGGGAAGCTATGGCTACACCTTC. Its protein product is CASSLSGGSYGYTF.

The CDR3 here is CASSPGAGGVDEQFF. CDR3 DNA sequence: TGCGCCAGCAGCCCGGGAGCGGGGGGGGTTGATGAGCAGTTCTTC. The V gene is TRBV5-1, the J gene TRBJ2-1; 10 nucleotides align to TRBD2. Germline V gene data show CDR1 as SGHRS and CDR2 as YFSETQ. This CDR3 region has 15 residues. V lost 4 bases, J lost 8 bases, and 9 bases stayed unmatched.